These 4 T cell receptor beta chains were all obtained from the same sample, sequenced in a study of metastatic and nonmetastatic thyroid tumors. All patients were untreated before thyroid surgery. Using MiXCR, TCRdb re-called clones from the PCR reads. The sample consists of about 30,000 clones, 10% to 14% of them appearing once. The sample was blood. The origin of the receptors is a female donor with papillary thyroid cancer or a benign thyroid nodule (not recorded which). Some clones in this sample may be carry-over from other donors' samples.

This clone was seen at least ten times. Distinct nucleotide sequences in the sample also encode this CDR3. V usage is TRBV28 and J usage is TRBJ1-2; 9 nucleotides align to TRBD1. The CDR3 is made up of 15 amino acids. Per the germline V gene, CDR1 is MDHEN and CDR2 is SYDVKM. With 6 bases clipped from V and 8 bases from J, the junction kept 13 bases outside the gene matches. The CDR3 spells CASSPPGQGNRGYTF. The DNA for the CDR3 is TGTGCCAGCAGCCCACCGGGACAGGGAAATCGAGGCTACACCTTC.

This clone was observed many times. The gene calls are TRBV28 and TRBJ1-2; 7 bases align to TRBD1. The CDR3 runs to 12 residues. CDR1 and CDR2 (germline): MDHEN, SYDVKM. V gave up 0 bases and J gave up 12 bases; unmatched junction bases: 4. CDR3 coding DNA: TGTGCCAGCAGTTTATGGACAGGGTCTAACACCTTC. It encodes CASSLWTGSNTF.

This clone was counted ten times or more. The genes are TRBV18 and TRBJ2-3, with TRBD2 matching over 15 bases. Germline assignment: CDR1 KGHSH and CDR2 LQKENI. The CDR3 has 17 amino acids. Trimming cost V 0 bases and J 5 bases; bases outside gene matches: 3. CDR3 sequence (DNA): TGTGCCAGCTCACCACCGGGACTAGCGGGAGGAAAAGATACGCAGTATTTT. It translates to CASSPPGLAGGKDTQYF.

This clone was detected many times. The V and J genes are TRBV5-4 and TRBJ2-7; D ambiguous. Looked up from germline, CDR1 is SGHNT and CDR2 is YYREEE (reference sequence). V was clipped by 0 bases and J by 6 bases, with 13 bases between them. This CDR3 is 14 amino acids long. The CDR3 sequence is CASSLEADFFEQYF. CDR3 in DNA: TGTGCCAGCAGCTTGGAGGCGGATTTCTTCGAGCAGTACTTC.